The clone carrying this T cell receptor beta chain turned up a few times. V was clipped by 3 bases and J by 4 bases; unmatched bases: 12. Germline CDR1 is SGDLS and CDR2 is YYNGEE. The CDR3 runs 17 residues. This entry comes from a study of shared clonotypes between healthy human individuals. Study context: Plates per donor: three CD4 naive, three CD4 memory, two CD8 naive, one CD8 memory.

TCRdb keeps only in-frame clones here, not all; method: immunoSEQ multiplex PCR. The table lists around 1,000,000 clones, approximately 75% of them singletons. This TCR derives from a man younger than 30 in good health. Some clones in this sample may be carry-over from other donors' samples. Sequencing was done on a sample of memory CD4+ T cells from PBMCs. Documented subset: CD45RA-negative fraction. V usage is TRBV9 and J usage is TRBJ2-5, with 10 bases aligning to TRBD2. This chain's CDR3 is CASSAGLALQGVETQYF. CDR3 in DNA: TGTGCCAGCAGCGCGGGACTAGCGCTTCAAGGGGTAGAGACCCAGTACTTC.